The present T cell receptor (beta chain) was sequenced within a study of cytomegalovirus exposure and HLA in healthy donors. Study details: A subsequent analysis stated that the approximately 110 validation repertoires were run on the same platform as the 650 to 850 first-cohort repertoires. Study findings and constraints: It was confirmed in vitro that a few of the CMV-associated chains were specific for CMV antigens. Altogether, around 160 TCR beta chains were recorded as cytomegalovirus-associated. While the bulk of TCR sequences proved rare, some public TCRs turned up in many donors.

Notes on this clone: Antigen unknown.

TCRdb's copy holds only in-frame clones and misses some; the assay was immunoSEQ multiplex PCR. The table lists fewer than 95,000 clones, 94% of them singletons, with under 0.75% in the top ten. What was sequenced was PBMCs. The receptor comes from a young woman in good health and CMV-seronegative.

This CDR3 reads CASSFTGSNEKLFF. CDR3 sequence (DNA): TGTGCCAGCAGTTTTACAGGGTCTAATGAAAAACTGTTTTTT. This sequence joins TRBV28 and TRBJ1-4; maybe TRBD1 (6 bases). The germline V gene has CDR1 MDHEN and CDR2 SYDVKM. CDR3 length equals 14 residues. Deletions cut 3 bases from V and 3 bases from J, with 8 bases between.